This is a list of T cell receptor beta chains from one sample in a study of OX40 agonist ivuxolimab in advanced cancers. The data were produced by immunoSEQ multiplex PCR, yet TCRdb's version contains in-frame clones alone and is incomplete. This sample carries tens of thousands of clones, roughly nine tenths of them seen once, and the ten largest clones take around 1.8%. The sequences come from CD4+ or CD8+ T cells sorted from blood, collected in a trial of the OX40 agonist ivuxolimab. The source is an adult with an advanced solid tumor such as melanoma, head and neck, liver or kidney cancer. Both conserved end residues are part of each CDR3. D genes are given only for firm matches. Not all rows give a size; the values are once, few, many and, for expanded clones, a class.

D gene: NA
clone size: once
CDR3 length: 14
V gene: TRBV5-1
J gene: TRBJ1-4
CDR3 DNA: TGCGCCAGCAGCTTGGCACAGGGTAATGAAAAACTGTTTTTT
CDR3 protein: CASSLAQGNEKLFF

D gene: NA
clone size: NA
CDR3 length: 11
V gene: TRBV28
J gene: TRBJ2-5
CDR3 DNA: TGTGCCAGCACGCTCAAAGAGACCCAGTACTTC
CDR3 protein: CASTLKETQYF

D gene: TRBD1
clone size: once
CDR3 length: 14
V gene: TRBV7-9
J gene: TRBJ2-2
CDR3 DNA: TGTGCCAGCAGCCGAGACAGGGACACCGGGGAGCTGTTTTTT
CDR3 protein: CASSRDRDTGELFF

D gene: NA
clone size: NA
CDR3 length: 13
V gene: TRBV6-5
J gene: TRBJ2-1
CDR3 DNA: TGTGCCACCCGGGGGGCGTTCTACAATGAGCAGTTCTTC
CDR3 protein: CATRGAFYNEQFF

D gene: NA
clone size: NA
CDR3 length: 13
V gene: TRBV7-9
J gene: TRBJ2-1
CDR3 DNA: TGTGCCAGCAGCTTAGGGGTAAACAATGAGCAGTTCTTC
CDR3 protein: CASSLGVNNEQFF

D gene: NA
clone size: NA
CDR3 length: 11
V gene: TRBV6-5
J gene: TRBJ2-3
CDR3 DNA: TGTGCCAGCAGTCTCTTAGATACGCAGTATTTT
CDR3 protein: CASSLLDTQYF

D gene: TRBD2
clone size: NA
CDR3 length: 16
V gene: TRBV28
J gene: TRBJ2-1
CDR3 DNA: TGTGCCAGCAGCCGTGCGACTAGCGGGAGTTACAATGAGCAGTTCTTC
CDR3 protein: CASSRATSGSYNEQFF

D gene: TRBD2
clone size: NA
CDR3 length: 16
V gene: TRBV28
J gene: TRBJ2-1
CDR3 DNA: TGTGCCAGCAGTTTATGGCTAGCGGGGGTCTACAATGAGCAGTTCTTC
CDR3 protein: CASSLWLAGVYNEQFF

D gene: TRBD1
clone size: NA
CDR3 length: 16
V gene: TRBV19
J gene: TRBJ1-6
CDR3 DNA: TGTGCCAGTAGTACACGCCGGGACAGGTTATATTCACCCCTCCACTTT
CDR3 protein: CASSTRRDRLYSPLHF

D gene: TRBD2
clone size: once
CDR3 length: 16
V gene: TRBV6-5
J gene: TRBJ2-6
CDR3 DNA: TGTGCCAGCAGTTACTCGGGAGGGTCTGGGGCCAACGTCCTGACTTTC
CDR3 protein: CASSYSGGSGANVLTF

D gene: NA
clone size: NA
CDR3 length: 12
V gene: TRBV28
J gene: TRBJ1-1
CDR3 DNA: TGTGCCAGCAGGCTCAGGAACACTGAAGCTTTCTTT
CDR3 protein: CASRLRNTEAFF

D gene: NA
clone size: NA
CDR3 length: 12
V gene: TRBV2
J gene: TRBJ1-5
CDR3 DNA: TGTGCCAGCAGTGAAGTCCCCGGGGCCCAGCATTTT
CDR3 protein: CASSEVPGAQHF

D gene: TRBD2
clone size: NA
CDR3 length: 15
V gene: TRBV19
J gene: TRBJ2-7
CDR3 DNA: TGTGCCAGTAGTACCCTTTCTAGCGGCTACTACGAGCAGTACTTC
CDR3 protein: CASSTLSSGYYEQYF

D gene: TRBD1
clone size: NA
CDR3 length: 16
V gene: TRBV7-3
J gene: TRBJ2-1
CDR3 DNA: TGTGCCAGCAGCTCCGGGACAGGAGAGTCCTACAATGAGCAGTTCTTC
CDR3 protein: CASSSGTGESYNEQFF

D gene: NA
clone size: NA
CDR3 length: 12
V gene: TRBV10-3
J gene: TRBJ1-1
CDR3 DNA: TGTGCCATCAGTGGATTGGGGCCGGTAGCTTTCTTT
CDR3 protein: CAISGLGPVAFF

D gene: NA
clone size: NA
CDR3 length: 13
V gene: TRBV7-9
J gene: TRBJ2-1
CDR3 DNA: TGTGCCAGCAGCTTAGCAGGGATTAGTGAGCAGTTCTTC
CDR3 protein: CASSLAGISEQFF

D gene: TRBD1
clone size: NA
CDR3 length: 16
V gene: TRBV2
J gene: TRBJ2-2
CDR3 DNA: TGTGCCAGCAGTGAAACATTAGGGACAGGGTATGGGGAGCTGTTTTTT
CDR3 protein: CASSETLGTGYGELFF

D gene: NA
clone size: few
CDR3 length: 14
V gene: TRBV2
J gene: TRBJ1-6
CDR3 DNA: TGTGCCAGCAGTGAAGGGAGGTTCAACTCACCCCTCCACTTT
CDR3 protein: CASSEGRFNSPLHF

D gene: TRBD1
clone size: NA
CDR3 length: 12
V gene: TRBV6-6
J gene: TRBJ1-2
CDR3 DNA: TGTGCCAGCAGTAGAACAGGGGGCGGCTACACCTTC
CDR3 protein: CASSRTGGGYTF

D gene: TRBD1
clone size: NA
CDR3 length: 14
V gene: TRBV2
J gene: TRBJ1-4
CDR3 DNA: TGTGCCAGCAGTGGACAGGGGATTTATGAAAAACTGTTTTTT
CDR3 protein: CASSGQGIYEKLFF

D gene: NA
clone size: NA
CDR3 length: 10
V gene: TRBV6-4
J gene: TRBJ2-7
CDR3 DNA: TGTGCCAGCATCCCCTACGAGCAGTACTTC
CDR3 protein: CASIPYEQYF

D gene: NA
clone size: NA
CDR3 length: 16
V gene: TRBV5-4
J gene: TRBJ2-1
CDR3 DNA: TGTGCCAGCAGCTTGGAACGGGACCTCTCCTACAATGAGCAGTTCTTC
CDR3 protein: CASSLERDLSYNEQFF

D gene: NA
clone size: NA
CDR3 length: 9
V gene: TRBV6-1
J gene: TRBJ2-7
CDR3 DNA: TGTGCCAGCAGTGAAGGTTGTCCCTTC
CDR3 protein: CASSEGCPF

D gene: NA
clone size: NA
CDR3 length: 13
V gene: TRBV5-1
J gene: TRBJ2-5
CDR3 DNA: TGCGCCAGCAGCTTGGAGGCAGCCGAGACCCAGTACTTC
CDR3 protein: CASSLEAAETQYF

D gene: NA
clone size: NA
CDR3 length: 16
V gene: TRBV7-8
J gene: TRBJ1-5
CDR3 DNA: TGTGCCAGCAGCTTAGCGGTAGCGGGTAACAATCAGCCCCAGCATTTT
CDR3 protein: CASSLAVAGNNQPQHF

D gene: NA
clone size: NA
CDR3 length: 16
V gene: TRBV10-3
J gene: TRBJ1-3
CDR3 DNA: TGTGCCATCAGTGGCGGACATCCTAGCTCTGGAAACACCATATATTTT
CDR3 protein: CAISGGHPSSGNTIYF

D gene: NA
clone size: NA
CDR3 length: 13
V gene: TRBV2
J gene: TRBJ2-7
CDR3 DNA: TGTGCCAGCAAAGAAACCGCGGCCTACGAGCAGTACTTC
CDR3 protein: CASKETAAYEQYF

D gene: NA
clone size: NA
CDR3 length: 14
V gene: TRBV19
J gene: TRBJ2-7
CDR3 DNA: TGTGCCAGTAGTATGTCAGGGGCCGCCTACGAGCAGTACTTC
CDR3 protein: CASSMSGAAYEQYF

D gene: TRBD1
clone size: once
CDR3 length: 18
V gene: TRBV19
J gene: TRBJ2-2
CDR3 DNA: TGTGCCAGTAGTATCAGGGTTAGGGACAGGACAAACACCGGGGAGCTGTTTTTT
CDR3 protein: CASSIRVRDRTNTGELFF

D gene: NA
clone size: NA
CDR3 length: 16
V gene: TRBV7-3
J gene: TRBJ2-2
CDR3 DNA: TGTGCCAGCAGCTTAATGCCGGGGGCCCACACCGGGGAGCTGTTTTTT
CDR3 protein: CASSLMPGAHTGELFF

D gene: TRBD1
clone size: NA
CDR3 length: 15
V gene: TRBV7-9
J gene: TRBJ1-4
CDR3 DNA: TGTGCCAGCAGCTTGAGGACAGGGGAAGGTGAAAAACTGTTTTTT
CDR3 protein: CASSLRTGEGEKLFF

D gene: NA
clone size: NA
CDR3 length: 13
V gene: TRBV14
J gene: TRBJ1-1
CDR3 DNA: TGTGCCAGCAGCCGTGAACTGAACACTGAAGCTTTCTTT
CDR3 protein: CASSRELNTEAFF

D gene: NA
clone size: NA
CDR3 length: 14
V gene: TRBV7-9
J gene: TRBJ2-5
CDR3 DNA: TGTGCCAGCAGCTTAGGGACGTTGGGGGAGACCCAGTACTTC
CDR3 protein: CASSLGTLGETQYF

D gene: TRBD1
clone size: NA
CDR3 length: 16
V gene: TRBV5-1
J gene: TRBJ2-1
CDR3 DNA: TGCGCCAGCAGCTTGGTATGGACAGGGGGAAAGGATGAGCAGTTCTTC
CDR3 protein: CASSLVWTGGKDEQFF

D gene: NA
clone size: NA
CDR3 length: 12
V gene: TRBV19
J gene: TRBJ2-1
CDR3 DNA: TGTGCCAGTAGTATGGTAGGGGGTGAGCAGTTCTTC
CDR3 protein: CASSMVGGEQFF